These 21 T cell receptor beta chains share one sample of origin, sequenced in a study of tissue T cells after allogeneic stem cell transplantation. The assay was immunoSEQ multiplex PCR, and TCRdb's table has in-frame clones only and misses some. Among roughly 50,000 clones listed, roughly 73% were seen once. What was sequenced was sorted cells pooled from one or two spleens. These receptor sequences come from a pool of C57BL/6 mice in good health.

Regarding this clone: Gene names are the mouse ones. Coverage ceases 1 residue before the CDR3 finishes, and the germline J gene fills in the end. The chain couples TRBV31 to TRBJ2-3, with TRBD2 matching over 10 bases. Germline assignment: CDR1 GKSSPN and CDR2 SITVG. The ends lost 1 base at V and 0 bases at J; junction bases unmatched: 4. The CDR3 spans 16 residues. CDR3 sequence: CAWSPDWGASAETLYF. CDR3 DNA (partial): TGTGCCTGGAGTCCCGACTGGGGGGCTAGTGCAGAAACGCTGTAT.

As for this clone: The gene symbols are mouse symbols. The CDR3 end is not reached by the read, which stops 1 residue before it; the germline J gene fills it in. The chain has TRBV20 and TRBJ1-6; D is unresolved. TRBJ1-6 falls under the ORF class, with uncertain function. Germline V gene sequence: CDR1 GFQATS, CDR2 STVNSAI. Trimming removed 7 bases at V and 3 bases at J, with 1 base between. The CDR3 is 10 amino acids. The CDR3 bases that were read are TGTGGTGGCTATAATTCGCCCCTCTAC. Protein sequence: CGGYNSPLY. The complete CDR3 protein is CGGYNSPLYF.

The sample holds a few counts of this clone. These gene names are mouse names. The sequence runs out 1 residue before the end of the CDR3; the remainder is reconstructed from the germline J gene. V and J are TRBV13-1 and TRBJ2-7; 8 nucleotides match TRBD1. The CDR3 has 14 residues. CDR1 and CDR2 (germline): NSHNY, SYGAGN. Trimming at V came to 3 bases and at J to 0 bases, leaving 2 bases not matched to a gene. The sequenced CDR3 bases are TGTGCCAGCAGTGGACAGGGGAGCTCCTATGAACAGTAC. It translates to CASSGQGSSYEQY. The complete CDR3 protein is CASSGQGSSYEQYF.

Concerning this clone: The gene names given are mouse names. The CDR3 end falls 1 residue outside the read, so it is completed with the germline J gene. The chain couples TRBV13-3 to TRBJ2-5; no definite D call. Trimming shortened V by 5 bases and J by 0 bases, and 7 bases separated the two germline ends. Germline values: CDR1 NNHDY, CDR2 SYVADS. The CDR3 spans 13 residues. The CDR3 sequence is CASSVDNQDTQYF. Incomplete CDR3 DNA: TGTGCCAGCAGCGTGGATAACCAAGACACCCAGTAC.

Comments on this clone: Gene names denote mouse genes. The CDR3 end is not reached by the read, which stops 1 residue before it; the germline J gene fills it in. This chain joins TRBV13-1 and TRBJ1-1; 8 nucleotides align to TRBD1. Germline V gene lookup returns CDR1 NSHNY and CDR2 SYGAGN. V lost 5 bases, J lost 2 bases, and 5 bases stayed unmatched. This CDR3 has 14 residues. CDR3 protein: CASRPGTGNTEVFF. The covered CDR3 bases are TGTGCCAGCAGGCCCGGGACAGGCAACACAGAAGTCTTC.

This clone was detected a few times. Gene names and germline match the mouse. The read ends 1 residue early relative to the CDR3; the germline J gene fills the gap. This rearrangement joins TRBV16 to TRBJ2-7; 8 nucleotides line up with TRBD2. V lost 3 bases, J lost 1 base, and 2 bases stayed unmatched. This CDR3 has 14 residues. Germline V gene lookup returns CDR1 SGHSA and CDR2 FRNQAP. The CDR3 reads CASSFGTGSYEQYF. CDR3 DNA (partial): TGTGCAAGCAGCTTCGGGACTGGTTCCTATGAACAGTAC.

This clone appeared a few times. The gene names here belong to mouse. The read terminates 1 residue before the CDR3 end, so the remaining end is supplied by the germline J gene. The rearrangement links TRBV16 to TRBJ2-4; D gene unclear. Germline CDR1 is SGHSA and CDR2 is FRNQAP. The V gene lost 3 bases and the J gene lost 0 bases, with 1 base spanning the gap. CDR3 length equals 12 residues. CDR3 sequence reads: CASSLSQNTLYF. CDR3 DNA (partial): TGTGCAAGCAGCTTGAGTCAAAACACCTTGTAC.

A remark on this clone: The genes and germline here are from mouse. The DNA ends 1 residue before the CDR3 does, and the rest of the CDR3 is filled in from the germline J gene. V and J are TRBV5 and TRBJ2-7, with D possibly matching TRBD2 (6 bases). The CDR3 is made up of 15 amino acids. With 0 bases removed from V and 0 bases from J, the gap between germline ends came to 9 bases. CDR1 is LGHNA, CDR2 YNLKQL, per germline (reference sequence). The CDR3 loop reads CASSQDPGDSYEQYF. The DNA read from the CDR3 is TGTGCCAGCAGCCAAGATCCTGGGGACTCCTATGAACAGTAC.

Note on this clone: The gene names given are mouse names. The DNA ends 1 residue before the CDR3 does, and the rest of the CDR3 is filled in from the germline J gene. The chain joins TRBV3 to TRBJ2-3; 9 bases align to TRBD2. V shed 1 base and J 4 bases; nucleotides not matched to a gene: 3. This CDR3 is 15 amino acids long. Germline lookup yields CDR1 SNHLY and CDR2 FYNGKV (reference sequence). The sequenced CDR3 bases are TGTGCCAGCAGCTTAGAACTGGGGGGTTCAGAAACGCTGTAT. Translated, it gives CASSLELGGSETLY. The CDR3 as a whole reads CASSLELGGSETLYF.

Notes on this clone: The gene symbols are mouse symbols. Coverage ceases 1 residue before the CDR3 finishes, and the germline J gene fills in the end. This chain uses TRBV13-2 with TRBJ1-1, with 8 bases aligning to TRBD1. CDR1 and CDR2 (germline): NNHNN, SYGAGS (reference sequence). V lost 1 base and J lost 3; bases outside the gene matches: 5. The CDR3 covers 15 residues. The part of the CDR3 DNA that was read is TGTGCCAGCGGTGATCCAGGGGGCCGGGACACAGAAGTCTTC. This encodes CASGDPGGRDTEVF. The CDR3 in full is CASGDPGGRDTEVFF.

There are a few counts of this clone. Germline and genes: mouse. The CDR3 end is not reached by the read, which stops 1 residue before it; the germline J gene fills it in. The chain recombines TRBV13-1 with TRBJ1-3; D might be TRBD1 (6 bases). This CDR3 is 15 amino acids long. V was pared by 2 bases and J by 0 bases, with 9 bases between. The germline V gene encodes CDR1 NSHNY and CDR2 SYGAGN. CDR3 loop: CASSEGTSSGNTLYF. Incomplete CDR3 DNA: TGTGCCAGCAGTGAAGGGACATCTTCTGGAAATACGCTCTAT.

As for this clone: Genes here carry mouse names. The read ends 1 residue before the CDR3 terminus; that terminus is restored from the germline J gene. V usage is TRBV1 and J usage is TRBJ2-2; 8 bases fit TRBD2. Germline values: CDR1 NSQYPW, CDR2 LRSPGD (reference sequence). The CDR3 spans 16 residues. V shed 1 base and J 4 bases; nucleotides not matched to a gene: 5. The DNA read from the CDR3 is TGCACCTGCAGTGCAGCCTGGGGGGCCGGCACCGGGCAGCTCTAC. This encodes CTCSAAWGAGTGQLY. From start to end, the CDR3 is CTCSAAWGAGTGQLYF.

This clone was observed once. Mouse gene names apply. The read stops 1 residue short of the end of the CDR3; the missing end is completed from the germline J gene. This chain joins TRBV5 and TRBJ2-5, with 10 bases identical to TRBD1. The CDR3 is made up of 16 amino acids. The V segment lost 1 base and the J segment 2 bases; nucleotides outside the gene matches: 3. The germline CDR1 and CDR2 sequences are LGHNA and YNLKQL (reference sequence). CDR3 in amino acids: CASSQGQGAGQDTQYF. The part of the CDR3 DNA that was read is TGTGCCAGCAGCCAAGGACAGGGGGCTGGCCAAGACACCCAGTAC.

For this clone: Gene labels here are mouse ones. The CDR3 is cut off 1 residue early in the read; its end comes from the germline J gene. This sequence joins TRBV3 and TRBJ2-1; 11 bases are a match to TRBD2. Germline CDR1 reads SNHLY; CDR2 reads FYNGKV (reference sequence). With 5 bases clipped from V and 0 bases from J, the junction kept 3 bases outside the gene matches. The CDR3 spans 16 residues. The CDR3 DNA, read in part, is TGTGCCAGCAGCCCGGGACTGGGGGCTAACTATGCTGAGCAGTTC. As protein: CASSPGLGANYAEQF. The whole CDR3 protein is CASSPGLGANYAEQFF.

Remarks on this clone: Here the gene names and germline are mouse. The read comes to an end 1 residue before the CDR3 does, leaving the germline J gene to fill in the end. This chain uses TRBV26 with TRBJ2-5, with 10 bases matching TRBD2. This CDR3 has 13 amino acids. The V gene end was trimmed by 6 bases and the J gene end by 5 bases; junction bases not matched to a gene: 2. Germline assignment: CDR1 KGHPV and CDR2 FQNQEV (reference sequence). The CDR3 DNA, read in part, is TGTGCCAGCAGCCTGGGGGGGCCAGACACCCAGTAC. Its translation is CASSLGGPDTQY. The entire CDR3 is CASSLGGPDTQYF.

Turning to this clone: Genes and germline are mouse. The read terminates 1 residue before the CDR3 end, so the remaining end is supplied by the germline J gene. The chain is built from TRBV13-1 and TRBJ2-1; 11 nucleotides agree with TRBD2. Germline V CDR1 and CDR2: NSHNY, SYGAGN. The CDR3 spans 15 residues. Germline trimming cut 6 bases from V and 4 bases from J; bases unmatched to any gene: 6. The DNA read from the CDR3 is TGTGCCAGCAACGGACTGGGGGGCCCGTATGCTGAGCAGTTC. Translating gives CASNGLGGPYAEQF. The full CDR3 protein is CASNGLGGPYAEQFF.

On this clone itself: Genes and germline are mouse. The read finishes 1 residue shy of the CDR3 end, and the germline J gene is used to complete it. The chain couples TRBV31 to TRBJ2-4; D possibly corresponds to TRBD1 (7 bases). The CDR3 length is 15 residues. Trimming removed 0 bases at V and 0 bases at J, with 10 bases between. Germline lookup yields CDR1 GKSSPN and CDR2 SITVG. The covered CDR3 bases are TGTGCCTGGAGTCTAGAGGGGGCTAGTCAAAACACCTTGTAC. This gives the protein CAWSLEGASQNTLY. The entire CDR3 sequence reads CAWSLEGASQNTLYF.

This clone turned up a few times. The gene names here belong to mouse. The sequence runs out 1 residue before the end of the CDR3; the remainder is reconstructed from the germline J gene. V and J are TRBV3 and TRBJ1-2, with 7 bases lining up with TRBD1. J gave up 2 bases and V 6 bases, and 3 bases lay outside the gene matches. Germline values: CDR1 SNHLY, CDR2 FYNGKV (reference sequence). CDR3 size: 13 residues. CDR3 bases read: TGTGCCAGCAGTCCACAGGGGAACTCCGACTACACC. Residues: CASSPQGNSDYT. The whole CDR3 protein is CASSPQGNSDYTF.

This clone appeared a single time. Gene names are the mouse ones. The read ends 1 residue early relative to the CDR3; the germline J gene fills the gap. The chain uses TRBV13-2 and TRBJ2-5, with TRBD2 identical over 8 bases. Trimming took 1 base from V and 4 from J; bases not matched to a gene: 2. The CDR3 totals 14 residues. Germline V lookup: CDR1 NNHNN, CDR2 SYGAGS (reference sequence). Here the CDR3 reads CASGDRGGKDTQYF. Partial CDR3 DNA: TGTGCCAGCGGTGATCGGGGGGGCAAAGACACCCAGTAC.

This clone was found a few times. Mouse names are used for the genes. The read halts 1 residue ahead of the CDR3 end, with the missing end drawn from the germline J gene. The chain is built from TRBV13-1 and TRBJ1-4, with D uncertain. The CDR3 loop spans 15 amino acids. CDR1 is NSHNY and CDR2 is SYGAGN in the germline V gene. The V and J ends lost 0 bases and 1 base respectively, with 7 bases between them. CDR3 loop: CASSDAGNSNERLFF. The part of the CDR3 DNA that was read is TGTGCCAGCAGTGATGCGGGCAATTCCAACGAAAGATTATTT.

This clone was counted only a few times. Mouse gene names and germline throughout. CDR3 protein: CASSQSEGEQYF. The CDR3 DNA, read in part, is TGTGCTAGCAGTCAATCGGAGGGGGAACAGTAC. The chain combines TRBV21 with TRBJ2-7; a weak D match, TRBD1 (5 bases). The DNA ends 1 residue before the CDR3 does, and the rest of the CDR3 is filled in from the germline J gene. TRBV21 is an ORF; its function is uncertain. The CDR3 is made up of 12 amino acids. V was clipped by 0 bases and J by 7 bases, with 7 bases between them.